What follows are 8 T cell receptor beta chains derived from one specimen sequenced in a study of T cells in localized non-small cell lung cancer. Clones were read by immunoSEQ multiplex PCR, and TCRdb kept only the in-frame ones, dropping some. The sample yields some 2,500 clones, about 28% seen once. Material: lung tumor tissue, obtained before any cancer treatment. The receptors here all came from a man aged 40 to 69 with stage II squamous cell lung carcinoma.

This clone was detected a few times. The chain recombines TRBV2 with TRBJ1-1; possible D gene TRBD1, 5 bases. CDR1 is SNHLY and CDR2 is FYNNEI in the germline V gene. V lost 1 base, J lost 0 bases, and 15 bases lay in between. CDR3 length: 17 residues. CDR3 DNA: TGTGCCAGCAGTGAAGACTTGGGGCGGGACGTGAACACTGAAGCTTTCTTT. This sequence encodes CASSEDLGRDVNTEAFF.

This chain links TRBV29-1 with TRBJ2-2; TRBD1 aligns across 8 bases. J gave up 3 bases and V 5 bases, and 2 bases lay outside the gene matches. This CDR3 has 13 residues. Germline CDR1 is SQVTM and CDR2 is ANQGSEA. This CDR3 is CSVQTGDTGELFF. DNA for the CDR3: TGCAGCGTTCAGACAGGGGACACCGGGGAGCTGTTTTTT.

This clone is medium-sized. The genes are TRBV6-8 and TRBJ1-1; the D is unclear. The CDR3 extends over 13 amino acids. V lost 6 bases and J lost 8, with 16 bases in between. Germline V gene data show CDR1 as MNHGY and CDR2 as SAAAGT. The DNA for the CDR3 is TGTGCCAGCAGCTTCGCCTCAGCCCCGGAAGCTTTCTTT. Translated: CASSFASAPEAFF.

There are a few counts of this clone. V is TRBV18 and J is TRBJ1-2, with TRBD1 as a possible D gene (5 bases). This CDR3 has 17 residues. Trimming took off 1 base at V and 6 bases at J, with 21 bases between the two ends. Per germline, CDR1 KGHSH and CDR2 LQKENI. The CDR3: CASSPLAGTQTANGYTF. Here the CDR3 DNA reads TGTGCCAGCTCACCACTGGCCGGGACCCAAACGGCCAATGGCTACACCTTC.

This clone was observed a few times. The V and J genes are TRBV9 and TRBJ1-1; D is ambiguous. The CDR3 loop spans 14 amino acids. Looked up from germline, CDR1 is SGDLS and CDR2 is YYNGEE. Trimming shortened V by 5 bases and J by 3 bases, and 14 bases separated the two germline ends. The CDR3 DNA is TGTGCCAGCAGTGCGGAGGGCGGGTACACTGAAGCTTTCTTT. Amino acid sequence: CASSAEGGYTEAFF.

This chain links TRBV30 with TRBJ2-5, with a weak D call TRBD2 (6 bases). The CDR3 spans 12 residues. The V gene lost 5 bases and the J gene lost 4 bases, with 11 bases spanning the gap. From germline, CDR1 is GTSNPN and CDR2 SVGIG (reference sequence). CDR3 bases: TGTGCCTGGGGGGGGAGGAGAGAGACCCAGTACTTC. Amino acid sequence: CAWGGRRETQYF.

The V call is TRBV9, the J call TRBJ2-7; tentative D call: TRBD2 (6 bases). V lost 4 bases, J lost 5 bases, and 13 bases lay in between. CDR1 and CDR2 from the germline V gene are SGDLS and YYNGEE. This CDR3 comprises 13 residues. The CDR3 bases are TGTGCCAGCAGCCCCGGGACTCGCGACGAGCAGTACTTC. Amino acids: CASSPGTRDEQYF.

This clone was found a few times. The J gene is TRBJ2-2, the V gene TRBV7-6, with 7 bases aligning to TRBD1. The V gene's germline CDR1 is SGHVS and CDR2 FNYEAQ. Trimming took 5 bases from V and 3 from J; bases not matched to a gene: 3. The CDR3 extends over 14 amino acids. CDR3 sequence: CASSRDRDTGELFF. CDR3 nucleotides: TGTGCCAGCAGCCGGGACAGAGACACCGGGGAGCTGTTTTTT.